This T cell receptor beta chain is drawn from a study of post-analysis software for immune sequencing data. Study in general: Patients had relapsing-remitting, secondary progressive or progressive-relapsing multiple sclerosis; some lacked subtype.

Regarding this clonotype: The antigen is not known.

The CDR3 covers 18 residues. The germline V gene has CDR1 SGHAT and CDR2 FQNNGV. V shed 0 bases and J 5 bases; nucleotides not matched to a gene: 12. Unique molecular identifiers featured in each of the TCR beta cDNA libraries. Starting from about 0.98 to 11 million T cells, the study yielded approximately 460,000 cDNA molecules. TCRdb redid the calling of the PCR reads with MiXCR, one entry per CDR3 protein. The data contain about 770,000 distinct CDR3 sequences, 46% of them singletons. Study-wide results and limits: Diversity measured as normalized Chao1 was significantly lower in multiple sclerosis patients than in controls. In patients, TRBV5-6, TRBV5-1 and TRBV20-1 belonged to five TRBV segments found more frequently than in controls.

The source is a girl aged 10-17 years with multiple sclerosis. Sequencing was carried out using blood. The rearrangement joins TRBV11-2 to TRBJ2-7; the match to TRBD2 covers 11 bases. The CDR3 DNA follows: TGTGCCAGCAGCTTAGATCTCCTCACGACTAGCGGGATAAACGAGCAGTACTTC. Translation gives CASSLDLLTTSGINEQYF.